Presented here are 13 T cell receptor beta chains from one specimen sequenced in a study of T cell clonality in common variable immunodeficiency. Clones were read by immunoSEQ multiplex PCR, and TCRdb kept only the in-frame ones, dropping some. The profile covers some 54,000 clones, none occurring a single time. Sequencing was carried out using peripheral blood mononuclear cells. Every receptor here comes from a person between 18 and 75 years old in good health.

This clone came up many times. The CDR3 extends 3 residues past the end of the read, so its final part is completed from the germline J gene. The J gene is TRBJ2-7, the V gene TRBV19; maybe TRBD2 (5 bases). Germline V gene lookup returns CDR1 LNHDA and CDR2 SQIVND (reference sequence). V gave up 3 bases and J gave up 0 bases, with 18 bases separating them. This CDR3 spans 17 amino acids. Here the CDR3 reads CASSIDRAGMSSYEQYF. CDR3 DNA, as far as it was read: TGTGCCAGTAGTATCGATCGGGCGGGTATGAGCTCCTACGAG.

This clone was counted many times. CDR3 sequence reads: CASSWGVYEQYF. Incomplete CDR3 DNA: TGTGCCAGCAGCTGGGGCGTATACGAG. The chain combines TRBV5-5 with TRBJ2-7, with a possible D match to TRBD1 (5 bases). The sequenced fragment ends 3 residues before the CDR3 boundary, so the rest is inferred from the germline J gene. This CDR3 contains 12 residues. Germline V gene lookup returns CDR1 SGHKS and CDR2 YYEKEE (reference sequence). The V and J ends lost 3 bases and 4 bases respectively, with 8 bases between them.

Remarks on this clone: The read is 3 residues too short to cover the CDR3 end, so that end is filled in from the germline J gene. The chain has TRBV5-1 and TRBJ2-3; 9 bases line up with TRBD1. Per the germline V gene, CDR1 is SGHRS and CDR2 is YFSETQ. J lost 5 bases, V lost 4 bases, and 5 bases had no gene match. CDR3 length equals 14 residues. The CDR3 protein is CASSPGQGLDTQYF. The covered CDR3 bases are TGCGCCAGCAGCCCAGGACAGGGGTTAGATACG.

This clone appeared many times. The read is 3 residues too short to cover the CDR3 end, so that end is filled in from the germline J gene. The V gene is TRBV28, the J gene TRBJ2-7; 8 nucleotides align to TRBD1. Germline CDR1 and CDR2: MDHEN and SYDVKM. V shed 11 bases, J shed 3 bases, and the junction held 6 bases outside the gene matches. This CDR3 comprises 12 residues. The CDR3: CAVFDRGYEQYF. The CDR3 DNA, read in part, is TGTGCCGTTTTTGACAGGGGCTACGAG.

This clone has a handful of counts. The observed sequence ends 3 residues before the CDR3 terminus, with the missing tail filled in from the germline J gene. V and J are TRBV2 and TRBJ2-3; perhaps TRBD2 as D (6 bases). The CDR3 loop spans 14 amino acids. The germline gives CDR1 SNHLY, CDR2 FYNNEI. CDR3 sequence reads: CASSGGGGRGTQYF. Incomplete CDR3 DNA: TGTGCCAGCAGTGGAGGTGGCGGCCGGGGGACG.

There are many counts of this clone. The read finishes 3 residues shy of the CDR3 end, and the germline J gene is used to complete it. This rearrangement joins TRBV19 to TRBJ1-1; TRBD1 is a possible D gene (6 bases). CDR1 and CDR2 from the germline V gene are LNHDA and SQIVND (reference sequence). There are 13 residues in the CDR3. The CDR3 bases that were read are TGTGCCAGTAGGTGGGGGGGGGCAGAAGAA. Residues: CASRWGGAEE. The full CDR3 reads CASRWGGAEEAFF.

This clone was seen many times. The read halts 3 residues ahead of the CDR3 end, with the missing end drawn from the germline J gene. The rearrangement uses TRBV5-4 and TRBJ1-1; possible D gene TRBD1, 6 bases. This CDR3 contains 14 residues. V was trimmed by 7 bases and J by 2 bases, leaving 15 bases between them. Germline V gives CDR1 SGHNT, CDR2 YYREEE (reference sequence). Partial CDR3 DNA: TGTGCCAGCGCAAAGACAGGAACCAACACTGAA. Its protein product is CASAKTGTNTE. The CDR3 as a whole reads CASAKTGTNTEAFF.

This clone has a count of ten or more. Read coverage stops 3 residues before the CDR3 terminus; the germline J gene supplies the remainder. This rearrangement joins TRBV2 to TRBJ1-1, with 7 bases aligning to TRBD1. The CDR3 sequence is 14 residues long. CDR1 and CDR2 (germline): SNHLY, FYNNEI. Trimming took 8 bases from V and 2 from J; bases not matched to a gene: 8. CDR3 residues: CASLRRGLNTEAFF. CDR3 DNA, as far as it was read: TGTGCCAGCCTTAGAAGGGGGCTCAACACTGAA.

Note on this clone: The DNA ends 3 residues before the CDR3 does, and the rest of the CDR3 is filled in from the germline J gene. This chain connects TRBV20-1 to TRBJ1-4, with unresolved D. The CDR3 totals 16 residues. The V and J ends lost 3 bases and 8 bases respectively, with 22 bases between them. Germline-derived CDR1 and CDR2 are DFQATT and SNEGSKA (reference sequence). The CDR3 loop reads CSASDLAAAFGEKLFF. CDR3 bases read: TGCAGTGCTAGCGACCTTGCGGCAGCCTTCGGGGAAAAA.

This clone was found many times. The read falls 3 residues short of the CDR3 end, and the missing part is taken from the germline J gene. J is TRBJ2-3 and V is TRBV5-1; TRBD2 matches at 7 bases. J was trimmed by 2 bases and V by 3 bases; bases with no gene match: 6. The V gene's germline CDR1 is SGHRS and CDR2 YFSETQ. CDR3 length: 15 residues. CDR3 amino acids: CASSSGTIFTDTQYF. Incomplete CDR3 DNA: TGCGCCAGCAGCTCCGGGACTATCTTCACAGATACG.

This clone was observed many times. The observed sequence ends 3 residues before the CDR3 terminus, with the missing tail filled in from the germline J gene. This sequence joins TRBV20-1 and TRBJ2-3, with TRBD1 as a possible D gene (6 bases). The CDR3 runs 14 residues. The germline V gene has CDR1 DFQATT and CDR2 SNEGSKA (reference sequence). V lost 4 bases to trimming and J lost 3 bases, with 14 bases between them. CDR3 region: CSANTGTLTDTQYF. The sequenced CDR3 bases are TGCAGTGCTAATACAGGGACCCTAACAGATACG.

This clone came up many times. The sequenced fragment ends 3 residues before the CDR3 boundary, so the rest is inferred from the germline J gene. V gene TRBV20-1 combines with J gene TRBJ2-3, with 8 bases lining up with TRBD2. The CDR3 is made up of 16 amino acids. J was trimmed by 4 bases and V by 1 base; bases with no gene match: 10. The germline gives CDR1 DFQATT, CDR2 SNEGSKA (reference sequence). CDR3 amino acids: CSARGRQREYADTQYF. The CDR3 DNA, read in part, is TGCAGTGCTAGAGGCCGACAGCGGGAGTATGCAGATACG.

About this clone: The read halts 3 residues ahead of the CDR3 end, with the missing end drawn from the germline J gene. The chain joins TRBV30 to TRBJ2-4; the D is unclear. The length of the CDR3 is 12 residues. Germline CDR1 is GTSNPN and CDR2 is SVGIG (reference sequence). This CDR3 is CAWGAFNYGQYF. CDR3 DNA, as far as it was read: TGTGCCTGGGGCGCGTTTAACTATGGT.